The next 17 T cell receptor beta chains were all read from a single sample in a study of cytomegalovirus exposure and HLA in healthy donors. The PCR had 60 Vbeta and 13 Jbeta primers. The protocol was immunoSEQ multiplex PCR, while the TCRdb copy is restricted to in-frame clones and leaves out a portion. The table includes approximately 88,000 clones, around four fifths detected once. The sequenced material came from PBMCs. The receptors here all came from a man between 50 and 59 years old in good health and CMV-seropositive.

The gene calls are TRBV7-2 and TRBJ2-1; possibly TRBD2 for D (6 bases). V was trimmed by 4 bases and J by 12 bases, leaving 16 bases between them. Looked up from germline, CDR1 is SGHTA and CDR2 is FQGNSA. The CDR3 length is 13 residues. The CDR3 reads CASSWDSLQRQFF. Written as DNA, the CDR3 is TGTGCCAGCAGCTGGGACTCCTTACAGAGGCAGTTCTTC.

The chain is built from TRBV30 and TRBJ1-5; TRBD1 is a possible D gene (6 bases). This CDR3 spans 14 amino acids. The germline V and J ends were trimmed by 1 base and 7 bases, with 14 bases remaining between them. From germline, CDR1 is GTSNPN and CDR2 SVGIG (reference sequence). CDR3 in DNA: TGTGCCTGGAGTGCCCAAGGGGGTCTCCAGCCCCAGCATTTT. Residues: CAWSAQGGLQPQHF.

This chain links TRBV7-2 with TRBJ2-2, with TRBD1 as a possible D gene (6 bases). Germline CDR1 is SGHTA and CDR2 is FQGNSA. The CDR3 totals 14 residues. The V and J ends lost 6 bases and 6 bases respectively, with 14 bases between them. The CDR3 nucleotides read TGTGCCAGCAGGGGACAAGGAGGCGCCGGGGAGCTGTTTTTT. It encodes CASRGQGGAGELFF.

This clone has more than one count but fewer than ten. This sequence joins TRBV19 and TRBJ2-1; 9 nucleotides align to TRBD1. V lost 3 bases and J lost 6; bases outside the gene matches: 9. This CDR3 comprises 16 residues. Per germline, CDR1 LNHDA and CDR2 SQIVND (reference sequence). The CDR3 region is CASSIPLGDRVNEQFF. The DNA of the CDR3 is TGTGCCAGTAGTATCCCCTTAGGGGACAGGGTCAATGAGCAGTTCTTC.

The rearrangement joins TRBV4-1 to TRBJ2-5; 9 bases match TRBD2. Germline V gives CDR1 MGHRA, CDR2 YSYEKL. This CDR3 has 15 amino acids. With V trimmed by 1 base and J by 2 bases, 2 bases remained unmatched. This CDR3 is CASSQGAGGQETQYF. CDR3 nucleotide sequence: TGCGCCAGCAGCCAAGGGGCGGGGGGGCAAGAGACCCAGTACTTC.

The CDR3 reads CASSLNRGRETQYF. The CDR3, as DNA: TGTGCCAGCAGTTTAAACAGGGGGCGAGAGACCCAGTACTTC. V and J are TRBV7-2 and TRBJ2-5, with 9 bases lining up with TRBD1. V trimming: 6 bases; J trimming: 4 bases; junction bases outside the gene matches: 6. This CDR3 contains 14 residues. The germline CDR1 and CDR2 sequences are SGHTA and FQGNSA.

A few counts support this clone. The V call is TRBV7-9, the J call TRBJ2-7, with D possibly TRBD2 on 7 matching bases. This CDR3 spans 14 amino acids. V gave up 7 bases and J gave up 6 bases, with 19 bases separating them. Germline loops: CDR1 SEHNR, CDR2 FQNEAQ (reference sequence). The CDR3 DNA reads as TGTGCCAGCACCAACAGAGGGGGGACTACCGAGCAGTACTTC. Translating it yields CASTNRGGTTEQYF.

CDR3 nucleotides: TGTGCCAGCAGCTTAAATGCGGGGGGCACAGATACGCAGTATTTT. Protein product: CASSLNAGGTDTQYF. The gene calls are TRBV7-3 and TRBJ2-3, with TRBD2 matching over 7 bases. V was pared by 1 base and J by 1 base, with 2 bases of the junction left unmatched. CDR1 is SGHTA and CDR2 is FQGTGA in the germline V gene. There are 15 residues in the CDR3.

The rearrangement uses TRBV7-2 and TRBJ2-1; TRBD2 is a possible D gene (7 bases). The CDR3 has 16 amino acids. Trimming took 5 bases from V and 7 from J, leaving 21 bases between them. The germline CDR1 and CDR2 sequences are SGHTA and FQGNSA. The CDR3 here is CASSLIGGLGDNEQFF. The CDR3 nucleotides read TGTGCCAGCAGCCTTATCGGGGGGCTAGGGGATAATGAGCAGTTCTTC.

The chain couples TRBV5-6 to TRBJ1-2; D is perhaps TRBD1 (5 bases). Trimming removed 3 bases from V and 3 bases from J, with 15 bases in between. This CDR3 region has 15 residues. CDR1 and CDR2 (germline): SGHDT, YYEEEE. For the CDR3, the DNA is TGTGCCAGCAGCTCTAGGGGTGGGAAGTACTATGGCTACACCTTC. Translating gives CASSSRGGKYYGYTF.

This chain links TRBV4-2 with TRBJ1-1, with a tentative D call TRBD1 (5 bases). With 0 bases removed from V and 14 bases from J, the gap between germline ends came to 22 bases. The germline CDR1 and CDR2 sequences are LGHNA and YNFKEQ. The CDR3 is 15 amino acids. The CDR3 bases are TGTGCCAGCAGCCAAGAAAGGGTAGGGGCTTTTGATAAGTTCTTT. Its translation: CASSQERVGAFDKFF.

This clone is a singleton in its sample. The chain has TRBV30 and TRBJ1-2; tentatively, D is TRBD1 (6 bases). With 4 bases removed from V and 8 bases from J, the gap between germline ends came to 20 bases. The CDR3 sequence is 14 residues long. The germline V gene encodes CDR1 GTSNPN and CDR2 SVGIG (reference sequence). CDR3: CAWIQDSGPRGYTF. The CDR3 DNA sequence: TGTGCCTGGATCCAGGACAGTGGACCGAGAGGCTACACCTTC.

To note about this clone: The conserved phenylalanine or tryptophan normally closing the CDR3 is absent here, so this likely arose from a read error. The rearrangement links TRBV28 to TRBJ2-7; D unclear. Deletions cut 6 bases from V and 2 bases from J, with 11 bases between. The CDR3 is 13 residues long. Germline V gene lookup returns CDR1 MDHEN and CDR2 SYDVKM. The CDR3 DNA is TGTGCCAGCAGCGCAACAGTAACCTACGAGCAGTACTCC. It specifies CASSATVTYEQYS.

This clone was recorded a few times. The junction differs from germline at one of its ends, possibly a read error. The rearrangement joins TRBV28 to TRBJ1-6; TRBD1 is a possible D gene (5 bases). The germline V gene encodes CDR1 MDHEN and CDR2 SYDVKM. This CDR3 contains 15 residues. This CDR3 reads CASSPPGLNNSPLNF. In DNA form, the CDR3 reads TGTGCCAGCAGTCCCCCGGGACTGAATAATTCACCCCTCAACTTT. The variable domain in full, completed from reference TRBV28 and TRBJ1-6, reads DVKVTQSSRYLVKRTGEKVFLECVQDMDHENMFWYRQDPGLGLRLIYFSYDVKMKEKGDIPEGYSVSREKKERFSLILESASTNQTSMYLCASSPPGLNNSPLNFGNGTRLTVT.

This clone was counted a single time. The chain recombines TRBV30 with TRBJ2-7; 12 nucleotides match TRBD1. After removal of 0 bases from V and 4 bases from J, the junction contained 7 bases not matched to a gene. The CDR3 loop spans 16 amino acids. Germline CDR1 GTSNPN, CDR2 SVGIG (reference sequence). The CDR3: CAWSVWGQGASYEQYF. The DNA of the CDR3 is TGTGCCTGGAGTGTTTGGGGACAGGGGGCCTCGTACGAGCAGTACTTC.

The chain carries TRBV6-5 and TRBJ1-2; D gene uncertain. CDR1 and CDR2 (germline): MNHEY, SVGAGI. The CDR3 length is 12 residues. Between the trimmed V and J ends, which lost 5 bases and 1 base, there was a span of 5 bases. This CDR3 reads CASSTFNYGYTF. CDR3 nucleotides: TGTGCCAGCAGTACATTTAACTATGGCTACACCTTC.

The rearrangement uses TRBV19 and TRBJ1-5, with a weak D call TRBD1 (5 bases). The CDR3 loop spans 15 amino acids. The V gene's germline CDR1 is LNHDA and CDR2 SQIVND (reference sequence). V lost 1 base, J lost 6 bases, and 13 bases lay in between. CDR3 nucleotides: TGTGCCAGTAGTATAGCCTCAGGGTATCCTCAGCCCCAGCATTTT. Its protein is CASSIASGYPQPQHF.